These 31 T cell receptor beta chains were sequenced from one sample in a study of vaccination and CD4 T cells after COVID-19. Antigens of these TCRs are unknown. With the Oncomine TCR Beta short-read assay, DNA from cultured CD4+ T cells was sequenced. One entry per CDR3 protein, called by TCRdb with MiXCR from the PCR reads. The profile shows fewer than 20,000 distinct CDR3 sequences, approximately 49% of them singletons. Sample treatment: roughly 11-day PBMC culture with coronavirus spike peptide pools or control peptides (ViraFEST assay). Sample: CD4+ T cells from blood, cultured in vitro. The receptors were gathered from a human donor who had recovered from COVID-19.

In its sample, this clonotype was seen a few times. The genes are TRBV20-1 and TRBJ2-1; D uncertain. Germline V CDR1 and CDR2: DFQATT, SNEGSKA (reference sequence). V lost 3 bases and J 0 bases, leaving 12 bases between the germline ends. The length of the CDR3 is 15 residues. The CDR3 region is CSARDALRSYNEQFF. CDR3 DNA sequence: TGCAGTGCTAGGGACGCTTTACGCTCCTACAATGAGCAGTTCTTC.

This clonotype has only a few counts. CDR3 in amino acids: CASSHLTSRLWTYGYTF. CDR3 sequence (DNA): TGCGCCAGCAGCCACCTTACCAGTCGGCTTTGGACTTATGGCTACACCTTC. The chain is built from TRBV4-1 and TRBJ1-2, with unresolved D. Trimming took 3 bases from V and 5 from J, leaving 22 bases between them. CDR3 length: 17 amino acids. Per the germline V gene, CDR1 is MGHRA and CDR2 is YSYEKL.

The V call is TRBV5-1, the J call TRBJ2-1; 10 nucleotides match TRBD2. The J call is doubtful: the DNA matches TRBJ2-7 better. The CDR3 extends over 15 amino acids. Germline V gives CDR1 SGHRS, CDR2 YFSETQ. In DNA form, the CDR3 reads TGCGCCAGCAGCTTGGGCCAGCGGGAGGGCTACGAGCAGTACTTC. Residues: CASSLGQREGYEQYF.

This sequence joins TRBV29-1 and TRBJ2-7, with D tentatively TRBD2 (5 bases). The germline gives CDR1 SQVTM, CDR2 ANQGSEA. The V end lost 6 bases, the J end lost 5 bases, and 14 bases lay between the germline ends. This CDR3 has 12 residues. In DNA form, the CDR3 reads TGCAGCGTCGACGGACTTTCTGACGAGCAGTACTTC. This codes for CSVDGLSDEQYF.

The CDR3 spells CSALRSENTEAFF. CDR3 nucleotides: TGCAGTGCCCTCAGGTCGGAGAACACTGAAGCTTTCTTT. The rearrangement joins TRBV20-1 to TRBJ1-1; D unresolved. The CDR3 sequence is 13 residues long. Germline CDR1 and CDR2: DFQATT and SNEGSKA (reference sequence). The germline V and J ends were trimmed by 6 bases and 1 base, with 12 bases remaining between them.

This clonotype was seen a handful of times. This chain uses TRBV28 with TRBJ1-2, with a possible D match to TRBD1 (5 bases). Trimming shortened V by 4 bases and J by 2 bases, and 20 bases separated the two germline ends. CDR1 is MDHEN and CDR2 is SYDVKM in the germline V gene. The CDR3 runs to 17 residues. The chain's CDR3 is CASSWGFGTFNNYGYTF. The CDR3 coding sequence is TGTGCCAGCAGTTGGGGGTTTGGGACCTTCAACAACTATGGCTACACCTTC.

The chain's CDR3 is CSATPTLAGRLVANTGELFF. DNA for the CDR3: TGCAGTGCTACTCCCACACTAGCGGGAAGGCTTGTGGCGAACACCGGGGAGCTGTTTTTT. V gene TRBV20-1 combines with J gene TRBJ2-2, with 10 bases matching TRBD2. V lost 4 bases to trimming and J lost 0 bases; unmatched junction nucleotides: 17. Per the germline V gene, CDR1 is DFQATT and CDR2 is SNEGSKA (reference sequence). This CDR3 has 20 amino acids.

Details on this clonotype: One end of the junction varies from germline; a read error may be responsible. CDR3: CASSLAQSNEQFF. Here the CDR3 DNA reads TGTGCTAGCAGCTTAGCGCAGAGCAATGAGCAGTTCTTC. The rearrangement uses TRBV7-7 and TRBJ2-1, with D possibly matching TRBD2 (5 bases). The length of the CDR3 is 13 residues. Germline V lookup: CDR1 SSHAT, CDR2 FNYEAQ (reference sequence).

This clonotype was counted only a few times. The chain is built from TRBV11-2 and TRBJ2-3; 11 positions match TRBD1. This CDR3 region has 15 residues. Germline CDR1 is SGHAT and CDR2 is FQNNGV. V was clipped by 5 bases and J by 6 bases; unmatched bases: 7. CDR3 sequence reads: CASSPWTGGLDTQYF. The CDR3 bases are TGTGCCAGCAGCCCATGGACAGGGGGCTTGGATACGCAGTATTTT.

The J gene is TRBJ1-2, the V gene TRBV11-3, with 7 bases that match TRBD1. This CDR3 is 12 amino acids long. The trim removed 10 bases at V and 3 bases at J, leaving 5 bases unmatched. From germline, CDR1 is SGHNT and CDR2 YENEEA. CDR3 sequence (DNA): TGTGCCACAGGGACAGACTACTATGGCTACACCTTC. It yields the protein CATGTDYYGYTF.

This clonotype was found once. The genes are TRBV6-4 and TRBJ2-1, with D maybe TRBD2 (6 bases). In germline, CDR1 is MRHNA, CDR2 SNTAGT. V was trimmed by 5 bases and J by 0 bases, leaving 11 bases between them. The length of the CDR3 is 15 residues. For the CDR3, the DNA is TGTGCCAGCAGTCCGGAGGGGAGCTCCTACAATGAGCAGTTCTTC. It codes for CASSPEGSSYNEQFF.

This clonotype was detected only a few times. The rearrangement uses TRBV12-3 or TRBV12-4 and TRBJ1-5; D possibly corresponds to TRBD1 (6 bases). The CDR3 totals 14 residues. Trimming took 5 bases from V and 5 from J, leaving 13 bases between them. DNA of the CDR3: TGTGCCAGCAGTCTACTCGGGGGCGATCAGCCCCAGCATTTT. Translated: CASSLLGGDQPQHF.

The V gene is TRBV5-4, the J gene TRBJ2-5; D remains unclear. Trimming shortened V by 3 bases and J by 2 bases, and 11 bases separated the two germline ends. CDR1 and CDR2 (germline): SGHNT, YYREEE (reference sequence). This CDR3 contains 14 residues. The CDR3 bases are TGTGCCAGCAGCTCCCCTCCTACTCAAGAGACCCAGTACTTC. Translation: CASSSPPTQETQYF.

This clonotype was counted a single time. The V call is TRBV27, the J call TRBJ2-2; 10 bases align to TRBD2. This CDR3 comprises 18 residues. V lost 0 bases and J lost 0; bases outside the gene matches: 4. CDR1 is MNHEY, CDR2 SMNVEV, per germline (reference sequence). CDR3 bases: TGTGCCAGCAGTTTATCGGCTAGCGGGAGCCCGAACACCGGGGAGCTGTTTTTT. Translating gives CASSLSASGSPNTGELFF.

This clonotype was detected a few times. The CDR3 sequence is CASSLSGQGNQPQHF. Here the CDR3 DNA reads TGCGCCAGCAGCTTGTCGGGACAGGGGAATCAGCCCCAGCATTTT. This rearrangement joins TRBV5-1 to TRBJ1-5, with 10 bases that match TRBD1. V shed 1 base, J shed 4 bases, and the junction held 2 bases outside the gene matches. The germline V gene has CDR1 SGHRS and CDR2 YFSETQ. The CDR3 length is 15 residues.

The gene calls are TRBV30 and TRBJ2-4; TRBD1 might be the D (6 bases). In germline, CDR1 is GTSNPN, CDR2 SVGIG (reference sequence). V was pared by 3 bases and J by 7 bases, with 10 bases between. CDR3 length: 12 amino acids. The CDR3 region has the DNA TGTGCCTGGAGCCGGCAGGGGAACATTCAGTACTTC. It specifies CAWSRQGNIQYF.

The chain couples TRBV20-1 to TRBJ2-7; 10 nucleotides align to TRBD2. Germline V CDR1 and CDR2: DFQATT, SNEGSKA (reference sequence). This CDR3 contains 14 residues. The trim removed 0 bases at V and 6 bases at J, leaving 5 bases unmatched. Here the CDR3 reads CSARDGSGGGEQYF. The CDR3 DNA follows: TGCAGTGCTAGAGATGGGAGCGGGGGGGGCGAGCAGTACTTC.

The chain has TRBV11-2 and TRBJ2-7; TRBD1 matches at 8 bases. V lost 0 bases to trimming and J lost 7 bases; unmatched junction nucleotides: 8. Per the germline V gene, CDR1 is SGHAT and CDR2 is FQNNGV. The CDR3 length is 15 residues. The CDR3 protein is CASSLDRDRFKEQYF. In DNA, the CDR3 is TGTGCCAGCAGCTTAGATCGGGACAGGTTTAAGGAGCAGTACTTC.

J is TRBJ2-3 and V is TRBV6-1; D possibly matches TRBD1 or TRBD2 (5 bases each). V was shortened by 11 bases and J by 6 bases, with 15 bases between the two germline ends. The CDR3 loop spans 12 amino acids. Germline V CDR1 and CDR2: MNHNS, SASEGT. The CDR3 protein is CALLTGTDTQYF. DNA for the CDR3: TGTGCCCTCCTCACCGGGACCGATACGCAGTATTTT.

The genes are TRBV7-3 and TRBJ1-6; D call uncertain. V was pared by 5 bases and J by 6 bases, with 11 bases between. The CDR3 is 14 residues long. The V gene's germline CDR1 is SGHTA and CDR2 FQGTGA. The CDR3 loop reads CASSGGWSNSPLHF. In DNA, the CDR3 is TGTGCCAGCAGCGGCGGGTGGAGTAATTCACCCCTCCACTTT.

The chain couples TRBV7-9 to TRBJ2-3; TRBD2 aligns across 12 bases. Germline CDR1 SEHNR, CDR2 FQNEAQ (reference sequence). The CDR3 consists of 19 residues. V lost 4 bases to trimming and J lost 2 bases; unmatched junction nucleotides: 13. The CDR3 loop is CASSSPGLAGYLATDTQYF. As DNA, the CDR3 is TGTGCCAGCAGCTCACCCGGACTAGCGGGATATCTTGCCACAGATACGCAGTATTTT.

This clonotype has only a few counts. CDR3 residues: CASSSRQGGSNQPQHF. The CDR3 bases are TGTGCCAGCAGCTCGCGACAGGGGGGTAGCAATCAGCCCCAGCATTTT. V is TRBV7-6 and J is TRBJ1-5; 9 bases align to TRBD1. Germline loops: CDR1 SGHVS, CDR2 FNYEAQ. The CDR3 is made up of 16 amino acids. J gave up 0 bases and V 4 bases, and 4 bases lay outside the gene matches.

This chain links TRBV28 with TRBJ1-5; D unresolved. This CDR3 has 15 amino acids. Germline lookup yields CDR1 MDHEN and CDR2 SYDVKM. V lost 3 bases and J 3 bases, leaving 12 bases between the germline ends. This chain's CDR3 is CASSLGGRINQPQHF. In DNA form, the CDR3 reads TGTGCCAGCAGTTTGGGCGGACGGATCAATCAGCCCCAGCATTTT.

V is TRBV12-3 or TRBV12-4 and J is TRBJ1-2; D unresolved. Trimming cost V 7 bases and J 4 bases, with 7 bases left between them. The CDR3 covers 11 residues. The CDR3 here is CASMNPYGYTF. DNA of the CDR3: TGTGCCAGCATGAATCCCTATGGCTACACCTTC.

The V gene is TRBV6-1, the J gene TRBJ1-2; possible D gene TRBD1, 5 bases. Germline-derived CDR1 and CDR2 are MNHNS and SASEGT. V lost 4 bases, J lost 9 bases, and 9 bases lay in between. This CDR3 has 11 amino acids. CDR3 amino acids: CASSVSGSYTF. CDR3 bases: TGTGCCAGCAGTGTCTCAGGGAGCTACACCTTC.

The chain is built from TRBV3-1 and TRBJ2-7; the D is unclear. The CDR3 has 11 residues. Looked up from germline, CDR1 is LGHDT and CDR2 is YNNKEL (reference sequence). With 0 bases removed from V and 5 bases from J, the gap between germline ends came to 2 bases. The DNA for the CDR3 is TGTGCCAGCAGCCAAGAAGACGAGCAGTACTTC. Translated, it gives CASSQEDEQYF.

This clonotype was found a few times. The chain couples TRBV19 to TRBJ1-1; D remains ambiguous. This CDR3 has 12 residues. V was trimmed by 1 base and J by 9 bases, leaving 9 bases between them. Germline CDR1 LNHDA, CDR2 SQIVND (reference sequence). The chain's CDR3 is CASSIAGKKAFF. The CDR3, as DNA: TGTGCCAGTAGTATAGCGGGGAAAAAAGCTTTCTTT.

The chain combines TRBV5-5 with TRBJ2-1; a possible D gene is TRBD2 (6 bases). The J call may be faulty, since TRBJ2-7 better matches the DNA end. This CDR3 spans 15 amino acids. Germline assignment: CDR1 SGHKS and CDR2 YYEKEE (reference sequence). The CDR3 here is CASSRPSGGIYEQYF. CDR3 in DNA: TGTGCCAGCAGCCGACCCTCTGGGGGGATTTACGAGCAGTACTTC.

This chain links TRBV28 with TRBJ1-1; D gene ambiguous. Germline assignment: CDR1 MDHEN and CDR2 SYDVKM. V was cut by 2 bases and J by 1 base, with 11 bases left in between. The CDR3 has 15 residues. The CDR3 is CASSLSARWNTEAFF. The DNA of the CDR3 is TGTGCCAGCAGTTTAAGCGCAAGATGGAACACTGAAGCTTTCTTT. Full variable domain (rest looked up from reference TRBV28 and TRBJ1-1): DVKVTQSSRYLVKRTGEKVFLECVQDMDHENMFWYRQDPGLGLRLIYFSYDVKMKEKGDIPEGYSVSREKKERFSLILESASTNQTSMYLCASSLSARWNTEAFFGQGTRLTVV.

The V call is TRBV6-5, the J call TRBJ1-5; D perhaps matches TRBD1 (5 bases). This CDR3 region has 14 residues. Germline V gene data show CDR1 as MNHEY and CDR2 as SVGAGI. Trimming pared 2 bases from V and 8 bases from J, leaving 13 bases between. The CDR3 nucleotides read TGTGCCAGCAGTTACGACCCAGGGATTAAGCCCCAGCATTTT. It codes for CASSYDPGIKPQHF.

The chain has TRBV11-3 and TRBJ1-2, with TRBD1 matching 8 bases. CDR1 and CDR2 (germline): SGHNT, YENEEA. The length of the CDR3 is 13 residues. V lost 5 bases to trimming and J lost 4 bases; unmatched junction nucleotides: 3. In nucleotides, the CDR3 is TGTGCCAGCAGCACAGACAGGGGCTATGGCTACACCTTC. Translation: CASSTDRGYGYTF.